The 3 T cell receptor beta chains below all came from one sample that was sequenced in a study of T-cell reconstitution after alpha-beta-depleted transplantation in children. Unique molecular identifiers were used in preparing the TCRbeta library. TCRdb redid the calling of the PCR reads with MiXCR, one entry per CDR3 protein. The table includes 780,000 or so distinct CDR3 sequences, approximately 15% detected once. The sequenced sample was PBMCs, mostly from graft donor cells, obtained 360 days after TCRalphabeta/CD19-depleted stem cell transplant. These receptors were obtained from a male patient aged 10-17 years who had a stem cell transplant for acute lymphoblastic leukemia, so the T cells may come from the graft donor.

The chain combines TRBV24-1 with TRBJ2-1; 7 nucleotides agree with TRBD2. The germline V gene encodes CDR1 KGHDR and CDR2 SFDVKD. The CDR3 contains 17 residues. Trimming removed 6 bases from V and 0 bases from J; junction bases left unmatched: 10. DNA for the CDR3: TGTGCCACCAGTTCACGGGCGGGAGTTTTCTCCTACAATGAGCAGTTCTTC. It encodes CATSSRAGVFSYNEQFF.

The sample holds a few counts of this clonotype. This sequence joins TRBV11-2 and TRBJ2-5; D possibly corresponds to TRBD2 (5 bases). The CDR3 is 16 amino acids. Germline loops: CDR1 SGHAT, CDR2 FQNNGV. V was shortened by 1 base and J by 7 bases, with 19 bases between the two germline ends. CDR3 sequence: CASSLVFSSTAGTQYF. The CDR3 region has the DNA TGTGCCAGCAGCTTAGTATTTAGCTCTACGGCGGGGACCCAGTACTTC.

This clonotype was counted once. V gene TRBV6-5 combines with J gene TRBJ2-7; no definite D call. This CDR3 has 12 amino acids. CDR1 is MNHEY, CDR2 SVGAGI, per germline. Trimming cost V 2 bases and J 7 bases, with 9 bases left between them. The CDR3 region is CASSYTGLEQYF. The CDR3 coding sequence is TGTGCCAGCAGTTACACTGGGTTAGAGCAGTACTTC.